This T cell receptor (beta chain) emerged from a study of identical twins. Findings of the study overall: Among out-of-frame alpha sequences shared by twins, low generation probability occurred in excess.

Template switching created a universal primer site, and the cDNA included unique molecular identifiers. TCRdb ran MiXCR on the 5' RACE reads and lists one entry per CDR3 protein. The top ten hold 3% to 4.5% of the sample, which has fewer than 250,000 distinct CDR3 sequences, 5.5% to 7% seen once. This clonotype was seen only a few times. Its specificity is unknown. The CDR3 length is 16 residues. Germline CDR1 reads MDHEN; CDR2 reads SYDVKM. V was clipped by 2 bases and J by 3 bases; unmatched bases: 10. A further study also used this sample, focusing on yellow fever vaccine responses in identical twins.

Sequenced material: memory (CD45RO+) T cells sorted from blood. This clonotype was obtained from a woman aged 18-35 years in good health. The V gene is TRBV28, the J gene TRBJ2-7, with TRBD1 matching over 7 bases. CDR3 sequence reads: CASSLGTELFIYEQYF. The DNA for the CDR3 is TGTGCCAGCAGTTTAGGGACAGAACTTTTTATCTACGAGCAGTACTTC.